This T cell receptor beta chain was recovered during a study of vaccination and CD4 T cells after COVID-19. Once obtained from cultured CD4+ T cells, the DNA was sequenced using the Oncomine TCR Beta short-read assay. MiXCR, run by TCRdb on the PCR reads, gives a single entry per CDR3 protein. Of about 16,000 distinct CDR3 sequences listed, about 56% are singletons. Concerning this clonotype itself: Its target is unknown.

As for treatment: approximately nine-day PBMC culture with coronavirus spike peptide pools or control peptides (ViraFEST assay). The TCR sequence derives from a human donor who had recovered from COVID-19. The sequenced sample was CD4+ T cells from blood, cultured in vitro.

The CDR3, as DNA: TGTGCCAGCAGTGAATCGTGGGAAAGAGCTGGCTACACCTTC. It specifies CASSESWERAGYTF. The J gene is TRBJ1-2, the V gene TRBV6-1, with D hard to call. The CDR3 loop spans 14 amino acids. The germline V gene has CDR1 MNHNS and CDR2 SASEGT. V was pared by 2 bases and J by 7 bases, with 14 bases between.